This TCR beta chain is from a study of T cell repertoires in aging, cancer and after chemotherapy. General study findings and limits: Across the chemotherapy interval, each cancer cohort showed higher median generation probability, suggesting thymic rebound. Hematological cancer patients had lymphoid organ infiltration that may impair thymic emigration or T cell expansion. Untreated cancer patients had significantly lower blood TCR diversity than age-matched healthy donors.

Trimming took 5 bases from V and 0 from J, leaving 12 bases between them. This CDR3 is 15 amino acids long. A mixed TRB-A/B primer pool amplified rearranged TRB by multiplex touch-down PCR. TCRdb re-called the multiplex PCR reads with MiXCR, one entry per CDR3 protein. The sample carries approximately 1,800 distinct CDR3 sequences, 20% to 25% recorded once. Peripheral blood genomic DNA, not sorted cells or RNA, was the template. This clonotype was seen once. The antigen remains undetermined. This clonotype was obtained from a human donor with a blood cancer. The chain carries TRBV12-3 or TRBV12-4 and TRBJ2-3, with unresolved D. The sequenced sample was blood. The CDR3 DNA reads TGTGCCAGCAGTGAATCGGCTCCTAGCACAGATACGCAGTATTTT. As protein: CASSESAPSTDTQYF.